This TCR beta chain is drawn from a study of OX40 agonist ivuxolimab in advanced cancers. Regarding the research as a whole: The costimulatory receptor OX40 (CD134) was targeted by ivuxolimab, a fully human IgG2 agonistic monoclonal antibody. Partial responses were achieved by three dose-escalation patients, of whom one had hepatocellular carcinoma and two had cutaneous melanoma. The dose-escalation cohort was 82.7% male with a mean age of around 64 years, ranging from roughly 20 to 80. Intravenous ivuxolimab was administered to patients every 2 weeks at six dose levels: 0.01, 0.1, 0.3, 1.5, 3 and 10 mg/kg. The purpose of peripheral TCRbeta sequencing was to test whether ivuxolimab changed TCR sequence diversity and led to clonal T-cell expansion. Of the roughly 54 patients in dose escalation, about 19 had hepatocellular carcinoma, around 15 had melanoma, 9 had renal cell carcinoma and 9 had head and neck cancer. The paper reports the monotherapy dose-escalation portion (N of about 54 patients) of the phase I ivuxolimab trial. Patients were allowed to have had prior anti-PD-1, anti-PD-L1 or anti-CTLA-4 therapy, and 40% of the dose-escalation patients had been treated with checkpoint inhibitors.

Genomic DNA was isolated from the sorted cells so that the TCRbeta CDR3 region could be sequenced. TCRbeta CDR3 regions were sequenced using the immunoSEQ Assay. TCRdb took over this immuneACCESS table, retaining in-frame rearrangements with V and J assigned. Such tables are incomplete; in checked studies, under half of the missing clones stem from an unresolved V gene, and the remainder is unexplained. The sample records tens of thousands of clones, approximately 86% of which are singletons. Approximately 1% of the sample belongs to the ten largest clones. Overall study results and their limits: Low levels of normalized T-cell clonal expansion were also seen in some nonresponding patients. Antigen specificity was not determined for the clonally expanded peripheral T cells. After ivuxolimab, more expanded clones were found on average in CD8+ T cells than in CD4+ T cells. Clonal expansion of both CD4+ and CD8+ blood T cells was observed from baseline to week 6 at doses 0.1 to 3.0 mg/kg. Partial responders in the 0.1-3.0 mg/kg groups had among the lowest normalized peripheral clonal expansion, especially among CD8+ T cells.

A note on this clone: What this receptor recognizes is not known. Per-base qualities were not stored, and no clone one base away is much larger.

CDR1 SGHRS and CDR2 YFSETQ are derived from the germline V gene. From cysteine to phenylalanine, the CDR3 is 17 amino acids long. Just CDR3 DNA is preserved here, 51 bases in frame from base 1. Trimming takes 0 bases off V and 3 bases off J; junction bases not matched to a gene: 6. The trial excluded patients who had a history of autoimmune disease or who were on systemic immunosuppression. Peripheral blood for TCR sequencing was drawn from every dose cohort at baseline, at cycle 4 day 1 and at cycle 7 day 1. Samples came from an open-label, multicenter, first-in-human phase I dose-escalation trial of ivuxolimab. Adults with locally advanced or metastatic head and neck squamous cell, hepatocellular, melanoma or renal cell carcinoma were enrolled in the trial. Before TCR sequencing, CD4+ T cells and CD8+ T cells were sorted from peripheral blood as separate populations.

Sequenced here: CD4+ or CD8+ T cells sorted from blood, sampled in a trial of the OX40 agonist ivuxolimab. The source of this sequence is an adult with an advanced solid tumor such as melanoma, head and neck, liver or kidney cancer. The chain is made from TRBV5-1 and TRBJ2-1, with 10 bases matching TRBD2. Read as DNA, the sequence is TGCGCCAGCAGCTTGGGGGACACTAGCGGGGTCTACAATGAGCAGTTCTTC. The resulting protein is CASSLGDTSGVYNEQFF.